Listed below are T cell receptor beta chains from one sample, sequenced in a study of blood T cell repertoires in COVID-19. Here immunoSEQ multiplex PCR was the method, and the copy in TCRdb shows in-frame clones only, minus some. This sample yields about 250,000 clones, of which about nine tenths are seen a single time; 15% to 19% belongs to the top ten. The sample taken for sequencing was PBMCs or T cells enriched from blood (not recorded which). The source is a man aged 18 to 29 who had recovered from COVID-19. Each CDR3 is given without its conserved first and last residue. Not all rows give a size; the values are once, few, many and, for expanded clones, a class.

j_call clone_size v_call cdr3_aa
TRBJ1-6 few TRBV14 ASSPGFRNSPLH
TRBJ2-1 . TRBV5-1 ASSLAELTSGNEQF
TRBJ2-1 once TRBV28 ASSFPDGEQF
TRBJ2-2 . TRBV2 AGAGTANTGELF
TRBJ1-5 . TRBV30 AWSVQGADQPQH
TRBJ2-3 . TRBV28 ASRQSRDTQY
TRBJ1-2 . TRBV5-5 ASSLILPNGYT
TRBJ1-5 . TRBV10-2 ASRGTMGSNQPQH
TRBJ1-6 few TRBV27 ASSLAGQGNSPLH
TRBJ1-6 . TRBV7-2 ASSMDFSPLH
TRBJ1-1 . TRBV19 ASSPTQINTEAF
TRBJ1-6 few TRBV7-2 ASSSKTPRNSPLH
TRBJ2-6 once TRBV28 ASSSGQVSGANVLT
TRBJ1-2 . TRBV28 ASSSTGGTNYGYT
TRBJ2-1 . TRBV4-1 ASSQYLGQGRNEQF
TRBJ1-1 . TRBV7-9 ASSRQGANTEAF
TRBJ1-1 . TRBV6-5 ASSYWDRWDTEAF